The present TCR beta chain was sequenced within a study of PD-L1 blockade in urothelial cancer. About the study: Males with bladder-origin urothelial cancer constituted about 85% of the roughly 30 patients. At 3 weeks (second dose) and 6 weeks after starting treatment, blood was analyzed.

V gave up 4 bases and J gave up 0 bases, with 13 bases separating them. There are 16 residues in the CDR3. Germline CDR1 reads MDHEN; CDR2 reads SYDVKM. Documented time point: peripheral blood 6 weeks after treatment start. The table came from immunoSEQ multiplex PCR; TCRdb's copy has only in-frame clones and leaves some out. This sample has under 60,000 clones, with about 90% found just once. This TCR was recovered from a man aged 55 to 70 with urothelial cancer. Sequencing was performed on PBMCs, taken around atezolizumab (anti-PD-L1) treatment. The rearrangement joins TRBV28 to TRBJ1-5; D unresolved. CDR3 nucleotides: TGTGCCAGCAGTTCGTACCGACAACATAGCAATCAGCCCCAGCATTTT. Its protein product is CASSSYRQHSNQPQHF.